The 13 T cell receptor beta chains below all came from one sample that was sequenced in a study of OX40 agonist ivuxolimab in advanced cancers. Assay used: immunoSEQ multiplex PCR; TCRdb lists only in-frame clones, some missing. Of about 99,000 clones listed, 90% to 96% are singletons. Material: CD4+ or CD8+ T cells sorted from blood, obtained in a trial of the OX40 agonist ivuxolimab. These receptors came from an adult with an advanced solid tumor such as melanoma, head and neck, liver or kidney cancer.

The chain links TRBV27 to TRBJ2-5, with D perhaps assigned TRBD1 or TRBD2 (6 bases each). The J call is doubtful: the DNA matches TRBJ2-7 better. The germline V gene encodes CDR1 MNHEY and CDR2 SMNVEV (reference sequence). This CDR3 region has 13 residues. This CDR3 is CATGGGQSYEQYF. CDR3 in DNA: TGTGCCACCGGGGGCGGACAGTCCTACGAGCAGTACTTC.

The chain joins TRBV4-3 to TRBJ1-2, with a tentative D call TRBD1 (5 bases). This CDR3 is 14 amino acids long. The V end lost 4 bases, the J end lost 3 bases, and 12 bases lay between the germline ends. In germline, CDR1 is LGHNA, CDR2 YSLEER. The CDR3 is CASSPGREDYGYTF. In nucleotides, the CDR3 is TGCGCCAGCAGCCCTGGCAGGGAAGACTATGGCTACACCTTC.

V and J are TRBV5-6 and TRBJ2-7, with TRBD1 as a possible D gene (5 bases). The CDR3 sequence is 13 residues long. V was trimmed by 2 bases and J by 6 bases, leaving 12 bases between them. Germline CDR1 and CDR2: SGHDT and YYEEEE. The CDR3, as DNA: TGTGCCAGCAGCTTCGCAGGGCCCAGCGAGCAGTACTTC. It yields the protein CASSFAGPSEQYF.

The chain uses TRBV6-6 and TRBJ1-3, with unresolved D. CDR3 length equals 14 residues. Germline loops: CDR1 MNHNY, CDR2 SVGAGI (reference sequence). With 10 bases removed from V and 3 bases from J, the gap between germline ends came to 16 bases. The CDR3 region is CATQEPEVGNTIYF. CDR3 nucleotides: TGTGCCACCCAAGAACCGGAGGTTGGAAACACCATATATTTT.

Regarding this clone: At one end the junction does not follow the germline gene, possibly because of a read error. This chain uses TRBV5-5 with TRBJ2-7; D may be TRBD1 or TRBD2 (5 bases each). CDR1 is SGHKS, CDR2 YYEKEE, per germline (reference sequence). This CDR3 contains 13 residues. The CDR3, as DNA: TGTGCCAGCAGTTTGGGACGGTACTACGAGCAGTACTTC. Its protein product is CASSLGRYYEQYF.

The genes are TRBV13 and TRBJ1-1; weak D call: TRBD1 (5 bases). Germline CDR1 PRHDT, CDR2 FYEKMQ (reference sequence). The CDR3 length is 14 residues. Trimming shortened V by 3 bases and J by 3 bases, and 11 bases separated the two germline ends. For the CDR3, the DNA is TGTGCCAGCAGCTTCTCGACAGCCCACACTGAAGCTTTCTTT. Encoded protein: CASSFSTAHTEAFF.

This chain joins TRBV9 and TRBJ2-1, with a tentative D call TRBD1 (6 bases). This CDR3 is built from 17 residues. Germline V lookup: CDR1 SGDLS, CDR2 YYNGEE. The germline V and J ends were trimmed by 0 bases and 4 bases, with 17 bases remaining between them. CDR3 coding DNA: TGTGCCAGCAGCGTAGGGTCAGGGGTAAGCCTATACAATGAGCAGTTCTTC. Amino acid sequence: CASSVGSGVSLYNEQFF.

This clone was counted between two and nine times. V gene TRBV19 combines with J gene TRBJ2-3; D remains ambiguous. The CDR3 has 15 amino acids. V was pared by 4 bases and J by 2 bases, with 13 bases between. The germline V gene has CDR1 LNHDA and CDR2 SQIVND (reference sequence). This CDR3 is CASSTLVASTDTQYF. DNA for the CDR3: TGTGCCAGTAGTACTTTAGTGGCTTCCACAGATACGCAGTATTTT.

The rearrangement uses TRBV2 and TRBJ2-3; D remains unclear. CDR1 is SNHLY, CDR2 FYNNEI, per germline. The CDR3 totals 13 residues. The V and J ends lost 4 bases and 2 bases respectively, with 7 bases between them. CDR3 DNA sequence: TGTGCCAGCAGTGTAGAGAACACAGATACGCAGTATTTT. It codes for CASSVENTDTQYF.

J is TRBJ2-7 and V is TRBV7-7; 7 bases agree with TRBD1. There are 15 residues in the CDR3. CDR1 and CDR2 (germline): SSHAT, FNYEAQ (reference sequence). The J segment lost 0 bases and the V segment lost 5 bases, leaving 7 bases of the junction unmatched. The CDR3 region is CASSRPWDSSYEQYF. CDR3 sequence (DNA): TGTGCCAGCAGCCGACCCTGGGACAGCTCCTACGAGCAGTACTTC. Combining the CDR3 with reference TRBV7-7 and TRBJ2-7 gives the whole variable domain GAGVSQSPRYKVTKRGQDVTLRCDPISSHATLYWYQQALGQGPEFLTYFNYEAQPDKSGLPSDRFSAERPEGSISTLTIQRTEQRDSAMYRCASSRPWDSSYEQYFGPGTRLTVT.

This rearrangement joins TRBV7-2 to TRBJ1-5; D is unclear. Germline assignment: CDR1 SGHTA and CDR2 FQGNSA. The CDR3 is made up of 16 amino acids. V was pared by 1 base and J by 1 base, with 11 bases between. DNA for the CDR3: TGTGCCAGCAGCTTAGGTCAGCGACTGAGCAATCAGCCCCAGCATTTT. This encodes CASSLGQRLSNQPQHF.

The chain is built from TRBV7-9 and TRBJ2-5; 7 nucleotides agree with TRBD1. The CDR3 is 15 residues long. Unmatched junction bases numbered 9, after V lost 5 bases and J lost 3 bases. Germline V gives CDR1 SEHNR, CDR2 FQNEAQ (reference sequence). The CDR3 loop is CASSPLTGIEETQYF. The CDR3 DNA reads TGTGCCAGCAGCCCCCTGACAGGGATAGAAGAGACCCAGTACTTC.

The CDR3 coding sequence is TGTGCCAGCAGCCTACAGGGAAGCTATGGCTACACCTTC. This gives the protein CASSLQGSYGYTF. The chain has TRBV28 and TRBJ1-2; D might be TRBD1 (6 bases). V lost 6 bases and J 4 bases, leaving 12 bases between the germline ends. The V gene's germline CDR1 is MDHEN and CDR2 SYDVKM. The CDR3 contains 13 residues.